The 29 T cell receptor beta chains below come from one sample, sequenced in a study of spatial heterogeneity in lung cancer. What these receptors recognize is not known. TCRdb used MiXCR to reprocess the 5' RACE reads, holding one entry per CDR3 protein. The sample yields about 13,000 distinct CDR3 sequences, under 6% seen once. Time point: sample taken at primary tumor resection. General observations from the study: Expanded intratumoral alpha and beta TCR counts tracked tumor mutation counts.

Specimen: lung tumor tissue, collected at surgery. These receptors all come from a male donor with early-stage non-small cell lung cancer.

This clonotype appeared many times. This beta chain is a stray sequence in a library constructed for alpha chains; its clone size is not meaningful. The chain joins TRBV7-9 to TRBJ2-7, with D maybe TRBD1 (5 bases). The germline CDR1 and CDR2 sequences are SEHNR and FQNEAQ (reference sequence). Trimming took off 2 bases at V and 2 bases at J, with 10 bases between the two ends. CDR3 length: 14 residues. CDR3 in DNA: TGTGCCAGCAGCTTACGCGACAGCACCTACGAGCAGTACTTC. This encodes CASSLRDSTYEQYF.

This clonotype was observed many times. A library made for alpha chains picked up this beta chain off target, so its size means little. The chain couples TRBV7-8 to TRBJ1-1, with TRBD1 identical over 10 bases. Trimming at V came to 1 base and at J to 8 bases, leaving 7 bases not matched to a gene. Germline CDR1 reads SGHVS; CDR2 reads FQNEAQ. This CDR3 is built from 15 residues. The CDR3 DNA reads as TGTGCCAGCAGCTTAGGGCCGGGACAGGGGCTGGAAGCTTTCTTT. The encoded protein is CASSLGPGQGLEAFF.

This clonotype was counted a few times. This beta chain lies outside the target of a library built for alpha chains; its clone size means little. The chain couples TRBV11-2 to TRBJ2-2; TRBD1 or TRBD2 may be the D gene (5 bases each). Germline CDR1 is SGHAT and CDR2 is FQNNGV. Trimming removed 8 bases at V and 6 bases at J, with 10 bases between. The CDR3 loop spans 12 amino acids. DNA for the CDR3: TGTGCCAGCTTGGGGGTCGCCGGGGAGCTGTTTTTT. Protein sequence: CASLGVAGELFF.

This clonotype was seen repeatedly, ten times or more. A library made for alpha chains picked up this beta chain off target, so its size means little. The chain has TRBV10-3 and TRBJ1-5; D remains ambiguous. The CDR3 spans 15 residues. Germline CDR1 reads ENHRY; CDR2 reads SYGVKD. V was trimmed by 0 bases and J by 0 bases, leaving 6 bases between them. The CDR3 region has the DNA TGTGCCATCAGTGAGTCTGGGAGTAGCAATCAGCCCCAGCATTTT. Translated, it gives CAISESGSSNQPQHF.

In this sample, this clonotype turned up many times. This beta chain is an unintended read in a library built for alpha chains; its size means little. The V gene is TRBV29-1, the J gene TRBJ2-3; 7 bases match TRBD1. This CDR3 has 13 amino acids. Germline loops: CDR1 SQVTM, CDR2 ANQGSEA. With V trimmed by 7 bases and J by 6 bases, 10 bases remained unmatched. CDR3 residues: CSGYRGFSDTQYF. The CDR3 DNA reads TGCAGCGGATACAGGGGATTCTCGGATACGCAGTATTTT.

This clonotype was recorded at least ten times. This beta chain came through as a stray read in a library set up for alpha chains, and its size says little. The CDR3 reads CASSKAPGRSEAFF. The CDR3 DNA reads TGTGCCAGCAGCAAAGCGCCTGGGAGGAGTGAAGCTTTCTTT. The chain is built from TRBV21-1 and TRBJ1-1. TRBV21-1 is annotated as a pseudogene. CDR3 length: 14 amino acids.

This clonotype was counted at least ten times. This beta chain is an off-target read within a library intended for alpha chains, so its frequency means little. The chain combines TRBV27 with TRBJ1-6; 8 bases fit TRBD1. The CDR3 is 15 residues long. Trimming at V came to 5 bases and at J to 9 bases, leaving 9 bases not matched to a gene. Per the germline V gene, CDR1 is MNHEY and CDR2 is SMNVEV (reference sequence). The DNA of the CDR3 is TGTGCCAGCAGTCCCCGGACAGGGACCGGTTCACCCCTCCACTTT. Residues: CASSPRTGTGSPLHF.

This clonotype showed up many times. Within a library made for alpha chains, this beta chain is off target, and its count is uninformative. This rearrangement joins TRBV6-5 to TRBJ1-5, with D perhaps matching TRBD1 (6 bases). The V and J ends lost 6 bases and 4 bases respectively, with 13 bases between them. From germline, CDR1 is MNHEY and CDR2 SVGAGI. This CDR3 region has 14 residues. CDR3 DNA: TGTGCCAGCAGACGGCAGGGGCTGAATCAGCCCCAGCATTTT. Amino acids: CASRRQGLNQPQHF.

On this clonotype: Found in a library prepared for alpha chains, this beta chain is an off-target read, and its abundance has little meaning. The chain joins TRBV28 to TRBJ2-7, with D uncertain. V was shortened by 4 bases and J by 0 bases, with 13 bases between the two germline ends. Germline loops: CDR1 MDHEN, CDR2 SYDVKM. The CDR3 length is 15 residues. CDR3 bases: TGTGCCAGCAGTTACACCAGCCGGATCTCCTACGAGCAGTACTTC. Amino acids: CASSYTSRISYEQYF.

As for this clonotype: Within a library made for alpha chains, this beta chain is off target, and its count is uninformative. The CDR3 sequence is CASSAYYGYTF. CDR3 nucleotide sequence: TGTGCCAGCAGTGCGTACTATGGCTACACCTTC. The J gene is TRBJ1-2, the V gene TRBV12-3 or TRBV12-4, with D uncertain. The V end was cut by 5 bases, the J end by 3 bases, with 4 bases between. The CDR3 has 11 residues.

Relative to its sample, this clonotype is medium-sized. The library was designed around alpha chains, so this beta chain is a stray read whose abundance carries little weight. The chain has TRBV5-5 and TRBJ2-2; D is possibly TRBD1 (6 bases). The CDR3 has 16 residues. Deletions cut 2 bases from V and 3 bases from J, with 14 bases between. Germline V lookup: CDR1 SGHKS, CDR2 YYEKEE (reference sequence). CDR3 nucleotides: TGTGCCAGCAGCTTTTTATCAGGGGAAGACACCGGGGAGCTGTTTTTT. This translates into CASSFLSGEDTGELFF. Full variable domain (rest looked up from reference TRBV5-5 and TRBJ2-2): DAGVTQSPTHLIKTRGQQVTLRCSPISGHKSVSWYQQVLGQGPQFIFQYYEKEERGRGNFPDRFSARQFPNYSSELNVNALLLGDSALYLCASSFLSGEDTGELFFGEGSRLTVL.

Many counts were recorded for this clonotype. Because the library targeted alpha chains, this beta chain is an off-target read whose size means little. The V and J genes are TRBV12-3 or TRBV12-4 and TRBJ1-1, with D uncertain. Deletions cut 3 bases from V and 4 bases from J, with 6 bases between. CDR3 length equals 12 residues. This CDR3 is CASSFQFTEAFF. CDR3 nucleotides: TGTGCCAGCAGTTTCCAGTTCACTGAAGCTTTCTTT.

This clonotype has a count of ten or more. This beta chain appears as a stray read in a library generated for alpha chains; its size is not informative. This chain links TRBV27 with TRBJ2-7; 11 bases align to TRBD2. The germline V gene encodes CDR1 MNHEY and CDR2 SMNVEV (reference sequence). This CDR3 has 15 residues. With V trimmed by 6 bases and J by 3 bases, 7 bases remained unmatched. Written as DNA, the CDR3 is TGTGCCAGCAGCCAGACTAGCGGGGTCTACTACGAGCAGTACTTC. Encoded protein: CASSQTSGVYYEQYF.

Ten or more counts support this clonotype. This beta chain is an unintended read in a library built for alpha chains; its size means little. CDR3 nucleotide sequence: TGTGCCAGCAGCTTGGGGTCAGGGAAAACCTACGAGCAGTACTTC. Amino acid sequence: CASSLGSGKTYEQYF. The chain combines TRBV7-9 with TRBJ2-7, with a possible D match to TRBD1 (5 bases). CDR1 SEHNR and CDR2 FQNEAQ come from the germline V gene (reference sequence). V lost 3 bases and J 2 bases, leaving 14 bases between the germline ends. The CDR3 is 15 amino acids.

Ten or more counts support this clonotype. With the library built for alpha chains, this beta chain is off target and its frequency is not meaningful. The chain is built from TRBV27 and TRBJ2-7; TRBD1 is a possible D gene (5 bases). The CDR3 sequence is 13 residues long. Per germline, CDR1 MNHEY and CDR2 SMNVEV (reference sequence). With 6 bases removed from V and 5 bases from J, the gap between germline ends came to 14 bases. The DNA of the CDR3 is TGTGCCAGCAGACCCCAGGGTAATAACGAGCAGTACTTC. It translates to CASRPQGNNEQYF.

This clonotype showed up just a few times. With the library built for alpha chains, this beta chain is off target and its frequency is not meaningful. This chain links TRBV6-5 with TRBJ1-6; 8 nucleotides line up with TRBD1. The V gene end was trimmed by 6 bases and the J gene end by 10 bases; junction bases not matched to a gene: 5. Germline CDR1 and CDR2: MNHEY and SVGAGI. The CDR3 is made up of 13 amino acids. The CDR3 sequence is CASRRSGGSPLHF. The CDR3 bases are TGTGCCAGCAGGAGATCAGGGGGCTCACCCCTCCACTTT.

There are a few counts of this clonotype. Being off target in a library aimed at alpha chains, this beta chain has a size of little meaning. The chain links TRBV5-5 to TRBJ1-5; D is uncertain. CDR3 size: 15 residues. Deletions cut 0 bases from V and 7 bases from J, with 14 bases between. Germline CDR1 and CDR2: SGHKS and YYEKEE (reference sequence). CDR3 sequence: CASSLDFSRGQPQHF. The CDR3 DNA is TGTGCCAGCAGCTTGGATTTCTCCCGAGGACAGCCCCAGCATTTT.

A few counts support this clonotype. This beta chain is a stray sequence in a library constructed for alpha chains; its clone size is not meaningful. This sequence joins TRBV7-2 and TRBJ1-3; the D is unclear. V lost 1 base and J lost 0, with 7 bases in between. The CDR3 loop spans 15 amino acids. Germline V gives CDR1 SGHTA, CDR2 FQGNSA. CDR3 region: CASSLEGASGNTIYF. The CDR3 DNA is TGTGCCAGCAGCTTAGAAGGAGCCTCTGGAAACACCATATATTTT.

This clonotype came up a few times. This beta chain is an off-target read within a library intended for alpha chains, so its frequency means little. The chain combines TRBV5-4 with TRBJ2-3; D may be TRBD2 (5 bases). CDR3 length: 15 amino acids. V was shortened by 0 bases and J by 1 base, with 9 bases between the two germline ends. Germline CDR1 reads SGHNT; CDR2 reads YYREEE (reference sequence). The CDR3 nucleotides read TGTGCCAGCAGCTTGGGTCCGAGGGGCACAGATACGCAGTATTTT. Its protein is CASSLGPRGTDTQYF.

This clonotype occurred many times. In a library made to pick up alpha chains, this beta chain is a stray read with a size that means little. V gene TRBV4-3 combines with J gene TRBJ2-1, with a tentative D call TRBD2 (6 bases). Germline CDR1 reads LGHNA; CDR2 reads YSLEER. The CDR3 extends over 15 amino acids. Trimming shortened V by 1 base and J by 10 bases, and 17 bases separated the two germline ends. The CDR3 is CASSQGLAGGREQFF. In nucleotides, the CDR3 is TGCGCCAGCAGCCAAGGCCTCGCCGGGGGTCGAGAGCAGTTCTTC.

This clonotype was recorded at least ten times. A library prepared for alpha chains yielded this beta chain as an off-target read; its size is of little meaning. The rearrangement joins TRBV28 to TRBJ1-5; TRBD1 is a possible D gene (6 bases). Trimming stripped 4 bases from V and 4 bases from J, with 14 bases between. Germline V gene lookup returns CDR1 MDHEN and CDR2 SYDVKM. There are 15 residues in the CDR3. The CDR3 is CASSWPGQLNQPQHF. The DNA for the CDR3 is TGTGCCAGCAGTTGGCCCGGACAGCTTAATCAGCCCCAGCATTTT.

The table lists this clonotype with many counts. As an off-target read in a library built for alpha chains, this beta chain has a frequency of little significance. J is TRBJ1-5 and V is TRBV6-2 or TRBV6-3, with 11 bases fitting TRBD1. Germline CDR1 and CDR2: MNHEY and SVGEGT. The CDR3 extends over 15 amino acids. J lost 8 bases, V lost 4 bases, and 7 bases had no gene match. The CDR3 spells CASSSRTGGFEPQHF. As DNA, the CDR3 is TGTGCCAGCAGTTCCAGGACAGGGGGCTTTGAGCCCCAGCATTTT.

Many counts were recorded for this clonotype. Since the library was made to target alpha chains, this beta chain is a stray read and its abundance is not meaningful. The chain employs TRBV7-6 and TRBJ2-3; TRBD2 might be the D (5 bases). Trimming cost V 5 bases and J 4 bases, with 10 bases left between them. The germline V gene has CDR1 SGHVS and CDR2 FNYEAQ. This CDR3 comprises 13 residues. In nucleotides, the CDR3 is TGTGCCAGCAGCCGCAGGCGGGCAGATACGCAGTATTTT. It encodes CASSRRRADTQYF.

With respect to this clonotype: This beta chain came through as a stray read in a library set up for alpha chains, and its size says little. The rearrangement joins TRBV7-3 to TRBJ2-1; possible D gene TRBD1, 5 bases. Germline loops: CDR1 SGHTA, CDR2 FQGTGA. V was shortened by 5 bases and J by 5 bases, with 16 bases between the two germline ends. The CDR3 sequence is 15 residues long. The chain's CDR3 is CASSHRDSADNEQFF. As DNA, the CDR3 is TGTGCCAGCAGCCATAGAGACAGCGCAGACAATGAGCAGTTCTTC.

This clonotype was seen at least ten times. This beta chain was picked up by a library intended for alpha chains and is off target, so its count carries little meaning. J is TRBJ2-6 and V is TRBV7-9; D gene ambiguous. CDR1 is SEHNR and CDR2 is FQNEAQ in the germline V gene (reference sequence). The CDR3 is made up of 15 amino acids. The V and J ends lost 5 bases and 0 bases respectively, with 8 bases between them. The CDR3 coding sequence is TGTGCCAGCAGCCATGGTGCCTCTGGGGCCAACGTCCTGACTTTC. As protein: CASSHGASGANVLTF. Full variable domain (remainder filled in from reference TRBV7-9 and TRBJ2-6): DTGVSQNPRHKITKRGQNVTFRCDPISEHNRLYWYRQTLGQGPEFLTYFQNEAQLEKSRLLSDRFSAERPKGSFSTLEIQRTEQGDSAMYLCASSHGASGANVLTFGAGSRLTVL.

In its sample, this clonotype was seen many times. This beta chain is off target for a library built for alpha chains, so its abundance means little. The V and J genes are TRBV29-1 and TRBJ2-3; D is unclear. CDR3 length: 14 amino acids. With 1 base removed from V and 5 bases from J, the gap between germline ends came to 13 bases. Germline CDR1 is SQVTM and CDR2 is ANQGSEA. CDR3 loop: CSVEVPLFGDTQYF. The CDR3 DNA is TGCAGCGTTGAAGTCCCCCTCTTCGGAGATACGCAGTATTTT.

This clonotype was detected many times. The library was built for alpha chains, so this beta chain is an off-target read and its size means little. V gene TRBV3-1 combines with J gene TRBJ2-1; no clear D gene. This CDR3 has 12 amino acids. V lost 4 bases to trimming and J lost 8 bases, with 9 bases between them. In germline, CDR1 is LGHDT, CDR2 YNNKEL (reference sequence). CDR3 region: CASSRYSYEQFF. CDR3 nucleotide sequence: TGTGCCAGCAGCCGTTACAGCTATGAGCAGTTCTTC.

Concerning this clonotype: This beta chain slipped into a library made for alpha chains as a stray read, so its size is not meaningful. The V gene is TRBV2, the J gene TRBJ2-4; D unresolved. Germline V gene lookup returns CDR1 SNHLY and CDR2 FYNNEI. This CDR3 is built from 12 residues. Trimming shortened V by 7 bases and J by 5 bases, and 9 bases separated the two germline ends. The CDR3 is CASNDDQNIQYF. CDR3 nucleotides: TGTGCCAGCAACGACGATCAAAACATTCAGTACTTC.

This clonotype was found many times. The library was designed around alpha chains, so this beta chain is a stray read whose abundance carries little weight. The CDR3 loop reads CASSTTPSREIMNTEAFF. In nucleotides, the CDR3 is TGTGCCAGCAGCACAACCCCTAGCAGAGAAATTATGAACACTGAAGCTTTCTTT. This chain joins TRBV27 and TRBJ1-1; D is uncertain. Trimming pared 6 bases from V and 0 bases from J, leaving 23 bases between. The CDR3 contains 18 residues. CDR1 and CDR2 from the germline V gene are MNHEY and SMNVEV (reference sequence).